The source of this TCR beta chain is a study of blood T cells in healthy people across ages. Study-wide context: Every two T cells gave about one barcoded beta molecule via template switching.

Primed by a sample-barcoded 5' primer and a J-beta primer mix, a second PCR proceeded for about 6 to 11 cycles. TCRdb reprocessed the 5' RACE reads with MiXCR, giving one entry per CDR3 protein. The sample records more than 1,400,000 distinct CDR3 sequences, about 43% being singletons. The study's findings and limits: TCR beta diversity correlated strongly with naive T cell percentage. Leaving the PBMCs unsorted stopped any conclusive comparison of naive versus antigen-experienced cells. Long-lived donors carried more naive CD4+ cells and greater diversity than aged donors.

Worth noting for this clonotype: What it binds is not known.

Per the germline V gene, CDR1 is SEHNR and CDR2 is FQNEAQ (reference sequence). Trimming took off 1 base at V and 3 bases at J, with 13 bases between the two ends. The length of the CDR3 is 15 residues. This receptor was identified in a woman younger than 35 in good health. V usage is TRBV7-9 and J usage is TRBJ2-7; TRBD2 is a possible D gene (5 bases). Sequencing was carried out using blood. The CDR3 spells CASSLELASNYEQYF. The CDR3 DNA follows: TGTGCCAGCAGCTTAGAGTTGGCTAGCAACTACGAGCAGTACTTC.